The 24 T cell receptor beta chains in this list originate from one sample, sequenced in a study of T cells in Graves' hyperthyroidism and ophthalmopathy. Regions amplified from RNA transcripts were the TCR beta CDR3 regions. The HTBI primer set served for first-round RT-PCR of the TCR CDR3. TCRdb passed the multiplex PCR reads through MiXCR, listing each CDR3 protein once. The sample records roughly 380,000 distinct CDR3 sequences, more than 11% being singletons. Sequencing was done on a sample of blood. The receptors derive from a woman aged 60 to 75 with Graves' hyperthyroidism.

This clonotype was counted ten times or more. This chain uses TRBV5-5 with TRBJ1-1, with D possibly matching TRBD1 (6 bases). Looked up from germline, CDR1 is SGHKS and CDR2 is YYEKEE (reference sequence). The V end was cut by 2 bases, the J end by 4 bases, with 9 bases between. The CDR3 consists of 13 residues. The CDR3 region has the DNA TGTGCCAGCAGCTTTGAAGGGGGCACTGAAGCTTTCTTT. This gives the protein CASSFEGGTEAFF.

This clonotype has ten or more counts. CDR3 loop: CASKLGWRGGGQQYF. CDR3 coding DNA: TGTGCCAGCAAGTTGGGGTGGCGCGGAGGGGGGCAGCAGTACTTC. The genes are TRBV2 and TRBJ2-7; D possibly matches TRBD1 or TRBD2 (6 bases each). The germline CDR1 and CDR2 sequences are SNHLY and FYNNEI. V lost 7 bases and J lost 8, with 24 bases in between. This CDR3 is built from 15 residues. Full variable domain (remainder filled in from reference TRBV2 and TRBJ2-7): EPEVTQTPSHQVTQMGQEVILRCVPISNHLYFYWYRQILGQKVEFLVSFYNNEISEKSEIFDDQFSVERPDGSNFTLKIRSTKLEDSAMYFCASKLGWRGGGQQYFGPGTRLTVT.

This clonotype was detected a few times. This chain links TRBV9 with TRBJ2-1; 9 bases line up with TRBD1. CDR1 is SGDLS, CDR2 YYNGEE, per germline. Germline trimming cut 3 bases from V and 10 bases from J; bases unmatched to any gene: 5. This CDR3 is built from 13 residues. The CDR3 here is CASSGTGAWEQFF. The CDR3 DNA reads TGTGCCAGCAGCGGGACAGGGGCATGGGAGCAGTTCTTC.

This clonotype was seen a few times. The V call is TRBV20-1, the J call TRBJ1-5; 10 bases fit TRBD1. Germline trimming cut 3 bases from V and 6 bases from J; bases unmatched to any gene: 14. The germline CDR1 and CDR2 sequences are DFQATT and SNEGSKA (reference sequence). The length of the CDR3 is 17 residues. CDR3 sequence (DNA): TGCAGTGCTAGTGAGTTTTGGGACAGGGGTCCCGGTCAGCCCCAGCATTTT. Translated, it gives CSASEFWDRGPGQPQHF.

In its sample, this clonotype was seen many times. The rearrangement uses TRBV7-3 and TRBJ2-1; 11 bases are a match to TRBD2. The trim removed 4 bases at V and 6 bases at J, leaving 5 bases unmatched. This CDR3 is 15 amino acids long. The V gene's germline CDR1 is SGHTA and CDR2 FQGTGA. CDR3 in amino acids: CASSSTGLAGNEQFF. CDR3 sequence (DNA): TGTGCCAGCAGCTCCACCGGACTAGCGGGCAATGAGCAGTTCTTC.

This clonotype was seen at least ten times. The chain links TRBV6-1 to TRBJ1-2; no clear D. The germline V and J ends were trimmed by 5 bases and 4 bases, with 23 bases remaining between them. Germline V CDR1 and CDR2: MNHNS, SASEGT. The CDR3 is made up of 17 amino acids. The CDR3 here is CASSYKGRGPDFYGYTF. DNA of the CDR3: TGTGCCAGCAGTTACAAAGGGAGAGGGCCAGACTTCTATGGCTACACCTTC.

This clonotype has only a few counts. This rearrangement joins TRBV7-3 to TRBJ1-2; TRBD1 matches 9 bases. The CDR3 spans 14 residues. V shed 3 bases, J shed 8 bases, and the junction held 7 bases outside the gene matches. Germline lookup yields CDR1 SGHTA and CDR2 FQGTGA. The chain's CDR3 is CASSLTGGGSGYTF. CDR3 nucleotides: TGTGCCAGCAGCTTGACAGGGGGTGGGAGCGGCTACACCTTC.

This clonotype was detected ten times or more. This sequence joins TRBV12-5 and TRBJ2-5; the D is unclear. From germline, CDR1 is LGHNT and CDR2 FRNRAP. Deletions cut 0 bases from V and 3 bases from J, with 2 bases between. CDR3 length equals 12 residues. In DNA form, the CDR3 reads TGTGCTAGTGGTTTGGTAGAAGAGACCCAGTACTTC. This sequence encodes CASGLVEETQYF.

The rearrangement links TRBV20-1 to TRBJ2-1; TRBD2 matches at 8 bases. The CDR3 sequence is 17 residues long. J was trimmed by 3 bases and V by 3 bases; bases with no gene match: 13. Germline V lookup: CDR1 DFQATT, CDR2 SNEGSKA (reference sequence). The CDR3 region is CSASDPAKLAVYNEQFF. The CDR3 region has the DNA TGCAGTGCTAGCGACCCGGCCAAACTAGCGGTCTACAATGAGCAGTTCTTC.

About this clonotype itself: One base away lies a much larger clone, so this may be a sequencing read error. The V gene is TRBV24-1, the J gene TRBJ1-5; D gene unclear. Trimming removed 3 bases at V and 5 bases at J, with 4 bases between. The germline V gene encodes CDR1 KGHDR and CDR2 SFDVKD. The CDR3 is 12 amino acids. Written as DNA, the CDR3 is TGTGCCACCAGTGATCAGCATCAGCCCCAGCATTTT. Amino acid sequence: CATSDQHQPQHF.

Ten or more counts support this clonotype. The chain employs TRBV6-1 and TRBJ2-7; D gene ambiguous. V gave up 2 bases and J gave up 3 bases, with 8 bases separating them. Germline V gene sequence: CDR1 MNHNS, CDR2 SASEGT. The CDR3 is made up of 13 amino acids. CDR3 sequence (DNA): TGTGCCAGCAGTGAACAAACCCTCTACGAGCAGTACTTC. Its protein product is CASSEQTLYEQYF.

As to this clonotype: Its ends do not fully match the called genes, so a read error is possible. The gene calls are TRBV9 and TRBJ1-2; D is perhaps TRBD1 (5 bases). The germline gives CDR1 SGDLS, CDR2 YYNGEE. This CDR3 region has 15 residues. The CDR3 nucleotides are TGTACCAGCAGCGTAGGTGGGACGGCCTCCCTAGGCTACACCTTC. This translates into CTSSVGGTASLGYTF.

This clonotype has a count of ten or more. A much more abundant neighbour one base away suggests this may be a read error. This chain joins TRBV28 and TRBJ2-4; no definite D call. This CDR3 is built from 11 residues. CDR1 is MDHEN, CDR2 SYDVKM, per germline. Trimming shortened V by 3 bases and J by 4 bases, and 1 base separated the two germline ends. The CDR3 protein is CASSFKNIQYF. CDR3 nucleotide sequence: TGTGCCAGCAGTTTTAAAAACATTCAGTACTTC.

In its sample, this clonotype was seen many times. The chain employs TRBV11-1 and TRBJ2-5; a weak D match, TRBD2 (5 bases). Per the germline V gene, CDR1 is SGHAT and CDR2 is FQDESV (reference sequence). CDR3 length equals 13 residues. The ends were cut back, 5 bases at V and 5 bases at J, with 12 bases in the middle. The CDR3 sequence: CASSPTREETQYF. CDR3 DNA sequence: TGTGCCAGCAGCCCAACTAGGGAGGAGACCCAGTACTTC.

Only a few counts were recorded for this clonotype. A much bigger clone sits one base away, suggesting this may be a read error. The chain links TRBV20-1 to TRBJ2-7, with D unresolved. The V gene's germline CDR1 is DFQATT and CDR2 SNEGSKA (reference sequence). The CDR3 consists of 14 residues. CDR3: CGARVPSGLYEQYF. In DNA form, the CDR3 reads TGCGGTGCTAGGGTGCCTTCTGGCCTCTACGAGCAGTACTTC.

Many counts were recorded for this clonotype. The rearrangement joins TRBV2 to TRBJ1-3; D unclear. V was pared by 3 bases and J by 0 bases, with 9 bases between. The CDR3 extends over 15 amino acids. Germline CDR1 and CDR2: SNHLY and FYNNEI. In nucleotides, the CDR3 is TGTGCCAGCAGTGATCAGAGCTTCTCTGGAAACACCATATATTTT. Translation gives CASSDQSFSGNTIYF. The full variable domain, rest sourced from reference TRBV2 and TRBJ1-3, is EPEVTQTPSHQVTQMGQEVILRCVPISNHLYFYWYRQILGQKVEFLVSFYNNEISEKSEIFDDQFSVERPDGSNFTLKIRSTKLEDSAMYFCASSDQSFSGNTIYFGEGSWLTVV.

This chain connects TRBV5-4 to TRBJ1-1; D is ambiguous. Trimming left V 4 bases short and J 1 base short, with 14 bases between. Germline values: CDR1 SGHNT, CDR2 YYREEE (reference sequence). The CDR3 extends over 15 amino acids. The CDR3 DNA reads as TGTGCCAGCAGCCAAGGACCGCAGGCGAACACTGAAGCTTTCTTT. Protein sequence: CASSQGPQANTEAFF.

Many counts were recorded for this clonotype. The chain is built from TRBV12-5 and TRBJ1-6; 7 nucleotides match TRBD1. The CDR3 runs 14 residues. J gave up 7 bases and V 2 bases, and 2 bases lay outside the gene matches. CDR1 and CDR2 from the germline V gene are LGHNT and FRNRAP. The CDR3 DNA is TGTGCTAGTGGTTTGCAGGGGGGCAATTCACCCCTCCACTTT. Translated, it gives CASGLQGGNSPLHF.

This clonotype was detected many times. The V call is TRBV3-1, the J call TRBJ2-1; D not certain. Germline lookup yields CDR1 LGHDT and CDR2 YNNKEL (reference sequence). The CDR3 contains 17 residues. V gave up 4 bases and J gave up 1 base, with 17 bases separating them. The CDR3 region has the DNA TGTGCCAGCAGCCCCACGACGATGGGGAAGTCCTACAATGAGCAGTTCTTC. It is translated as CASSPTTMGKSYNEQFF.

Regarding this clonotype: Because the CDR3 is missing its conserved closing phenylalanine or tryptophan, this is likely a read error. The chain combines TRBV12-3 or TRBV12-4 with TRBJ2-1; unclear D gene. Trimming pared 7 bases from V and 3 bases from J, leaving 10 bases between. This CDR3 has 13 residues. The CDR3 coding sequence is TGTGCCAGCAATCTAGATTACTACAATGAGCAGTTCTCC. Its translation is CASNLDYYNEQFS.

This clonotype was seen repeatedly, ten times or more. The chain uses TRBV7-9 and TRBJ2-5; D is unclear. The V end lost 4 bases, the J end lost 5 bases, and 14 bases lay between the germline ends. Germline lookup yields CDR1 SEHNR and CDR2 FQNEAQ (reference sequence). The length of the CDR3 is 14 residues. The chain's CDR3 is CASSSGPTFETQYF. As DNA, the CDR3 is TGTGCCAGCAGCTCTGGACCGACCTTTGAGACCCAGTACTTC.

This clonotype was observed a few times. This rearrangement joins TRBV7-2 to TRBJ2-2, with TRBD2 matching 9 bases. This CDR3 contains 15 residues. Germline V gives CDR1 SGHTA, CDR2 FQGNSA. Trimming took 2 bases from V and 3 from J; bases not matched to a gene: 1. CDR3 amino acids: CASSLTSGYTGELFF. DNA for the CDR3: TGTGCCAGCAGCTTAACTAGCGGGTACACCGGGGAGCTGTTTTTT.

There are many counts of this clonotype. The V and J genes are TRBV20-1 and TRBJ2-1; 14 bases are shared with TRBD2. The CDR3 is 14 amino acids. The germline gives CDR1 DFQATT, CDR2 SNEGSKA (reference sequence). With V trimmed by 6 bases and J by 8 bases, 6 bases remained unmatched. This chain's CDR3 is CSAKTSGRVDEQFF. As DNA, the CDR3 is TGCAGTGCCAAGACTAGCGGGAGGGTTGATGAGCAGTTCTTC.

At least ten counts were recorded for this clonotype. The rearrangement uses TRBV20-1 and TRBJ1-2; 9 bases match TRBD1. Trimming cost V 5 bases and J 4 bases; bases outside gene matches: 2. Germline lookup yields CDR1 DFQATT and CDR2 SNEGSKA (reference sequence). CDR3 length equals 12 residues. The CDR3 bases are TGCAGTGCTGGGACAGGGCCCTATGGCTACACCTTC. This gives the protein CSAGTGPYGYTF.